This T cell receptor beta chain was sequenced during a study of graft-versus-host responses after intestinal transplantation. As for the study in general: Anti-thymocyte globulin was used for induction in all recipients, who then took tacrolimus and steroids for roughly 3 years.

This clone is a singleton in its sample. Its specificity is unknown. The length of the CDR3 is 15 residues. Trimming cost V 8 bases and J 7 bases; bases outside gene matches: 9. The germline V gene encodes CDR1 MRHNA and CDR2 SNTAGT. Findings and caveats of the study: Graft-donor T cell macrochimerism coincided with high graft-versus-host to host-versus-graft clonal ratios in allografts. There was an association between peak levels of circulating GvH clones and early post-transplant HvG declines. Researchers found GvH clones in recipient marrow, and some showed up first in ileum or blood.

Profiled with immunoSEQ multiplex PCR; TCRdb holds only in-frame clones, not every one. The table records 100,000 or so clones, 92% of them present only once. The rearrangement uses TRBV6-4 and TRBJ2-1, with TRBD2 identical over 12 bases. The input for sequencing was unstimulated CD4+ T cells sorted from spleen or lymph node cells, taken before intestinal transplant. The sequence was collected from a human donor who received an intestinal transplant. The CDR3 sequence is CASQLAGGPSNEQFF. DNA for the CDR3: TGTGCCAGCCAGCTAGCGGGAGGGCCATCGAATGAGCAGTTCTTC.